A selection of T cell receptor beta chains follows, all from one sample in a study of blood T cell repertoires in COVID-19. Assay: immunoSEQ multiplex PCR; the TCRdb copy retains only in-frame clones and omits some. The data hold hundreds of thousands of clones, with approximately 91% observed a single time. Input material: peripheral blood. The origin of the receptors is a woman between 45 and 60 years old with COVID-19, enrolled during active disease. Each CDR3 is given with its conserved first and last residue. D genes are given only for firm matches. Clone size is shown for a subset of rows, as once, few, many or a class of expanded clone.

length,V,J,size,D,CDR3,DNA
13,TRBV29-1,TRBJ2-5,.,TRBD1,CSVKIRQGETQYF,TGCAGCGTTAAGATCAGACAGGGGGAGACCCAGTACTTC
14,TRBV24-1,TRBJ2-2,.,.,CATEAALWTGELFF,TGTGCCACCGAAGCGGCCCTGTGGACCGGGGAGCTGTTTTTT
14,TRBV19,TRBJ1-5,.,.,CASSSRRPNQPQHF,TGTGCCAGTAGTTCTAGACGGCCCAATCAGCCCCAGCATTTT
14,TRBV30,TRBJ1-1,.,.,CAWSVGGERTEAFF,TGTGCCTGGAGTGTAGGCGGGGAGAGGACTGAAGCTTTCTTT
15,TRBV2,TRBJ2-7,.,.,CASGRRQADFREQYF,TGTGCCAGCGGACGAAGACAGGCCGACTTTCGGGAGCAGTACTTC
21,TRBV4-1,TRBJ2-3,.,TRBD2,CASSQALPLAGAIPGTDTQYF,TGCGCCAGCAGCCAAGCCCTTCCCCTAGCGGGGGCCATACCTGGCACAGATACGCAGTATTTT
12,TRBV3-1/TRBV3-2,TRBJ1-1,.,.,CASSRAGEVTFF,TGTGCCAGCAGCCGGGCGGGGGAAGTAACTTTCTTT
16,TRBV30,TRBJ1-4,few,.,CAWSVLIGGQGEKLFF,TGTGCCTGGAGTGTACTGATAGGGGGTCAGGGTGAAAAACTGTTTTTT
16,TRBV28,TRBJ1-5,.,.,CASSFWRTARNQPQHF,TGTGCCAGCAGTTTCTGGCGGACAGCCCGCAATCAGCCCCAGCATTTT
15,TRBV19,TRBJ2-5,.,TRBD1,CASSAGTGGVETQYF,TGTGCCAGTAGTGCCGGGACAGGGGGCGTGGAGACCCAGTACTTC
13,TRBV11-3,TRBJ2-1,.,TRBD1,CASSLRGQNEQFF,TGTGCCAGCAGCTTAAGGGGGCAAAATGAGCAGTTCTTC
13,TRBV24-1,TRBJ2-6,.,.,CATRETGANVLTF,TGTGCCACCAGGGAGACTGGGGCCAACGTCCTGACTTTC
16,TRBV3-1/TRBV3-2,TRBJ1-2,.,TRBD1,CASSITGTGKKSGYTF,TGTGCCAGCAGTATTACCGGGACAGGGAAAAAAAGTGGCTACACCTTC
14,TRBV30,TRBJ1-2,.,TRBD1,CAWNLRQGGDGYTF,TGTGCCTGGAACCTTCGTCAAGGGGGCGATGGCTACACCTTC
16,TRBV28,TRBJ1-1,few,.,CASSTRQAAVGLRAFF,TGTGCCAGCAGTACCCGACAGGCGGCTGTGGGGCTGAGGGCTTTCTTT
14,TRBV6-5,TRBJ1-3,.,TRBD1,CASRPPGQENTIYF,TGTGCCAGCAGACCCCCGGGACAGGAAAACACCATATATTTT
19,TRBV7-3,TRBJ2-3,.,TRBD2,CASSPQSVGGGADTDTQYF,TGTGCCAGCAGCCCCCAGAGCGTCGGCGGGGGGGCCGACACAGATACGCAGTATTTT
12,TRBV5-1,TRBJ2-7,.,.,CASSLTSWEQYF,TGCGCCAGCAGCTTGACTTCTTGGGAGCAGTACTTC
13,TRBV5-1,TRBJ1-1,.,.,CASRAGTNTEAFF,TGCGCCAGCAGAGCGGGGACTAACACTGAAGCTTTCTTT
19,TRBV18,TRBJ1-3,.,TRBD1,CASSGPGTGISLSGNTIYF,TGTGCCAGCTCCGGCCCCGGGACAGGAATATCCCTCTCTGGAAACACCATATATTTT
15,TRBV28,TRBJ1-2,.,.,CASSSMGGARRGYTF,TGTGCCAGCAGCTCCATGGGGGGGGCTCGGCGTGGCTACACCTTC
13,TRBV6-6,TRBJ1-1,.,.,CASSYSAGTEAFF,TGTGCCAGCAGTTACTCGGCCGGGACTGAAGCTTTCTTT
15,TRBV3-1/TRBV3-2,TRBJ2-1,.,.,CASSHTDFLYNEQFF,TGTGCCAGCAGCCACACGGACTTTTTATACAATGAGCAGTTCTTC
13,TRBV2,TRBJ1-2,once,TRBD1,CASRATGVVGYTF,TGTGCCAGCAGGGCGACAGGGGTGGTAGGCTACACCTTC
15,TRBV24-1,TRBJ2-2,.,.,CATSDLPVNTGELFF,TGTGCCACCAGTGACCTGCCGGTGAACACCGGGGAGCTGTTTTTT
14,TRBV6-5,TRBJ2-2,.,.,CASSYSTVAGELFF,TGTGCCAGCAGTTACTCTACTGTAGCCGGGGAGCTGTTTTTT
13,TRBV25-1,TRBJ1-6,.,TRBD1,CASTPRGQSPLHF,TGTGCCAGCACCCCGAGGGGGCAGTCACCCCTCCACTTT
16,TRBV3-1/TRBV3-2,TRBJ2-7,.,.,CASSQDPAAGYYEQYF,TGTGCCAGCAGCCAAGATCCAGCGGCGGGATACTACGAGCAGTACTTC
16,TRBV5-4,TRBJ1-1,.,TRBD1,CASSWEGTGSGTEAFF,TGTGCCAGCAGCTGGGAAGGGACAGGGTCGGGCACTGAAGCTTTCTTT
16,TRBV5-4,TRBJ1-1,.,TRBD1,CASSYRGLGSNTEAFF,TGTGCCAGCAGCTACAGGGGGCTGGGATCCAACACTGAAGCTTTCTTT
21,TRBV9,TRBJ2-1,.,TRBD2,CASSGEASGGRRPKSYNEQFF,TGTGCCAGCAGCGGGGAGGCTAGCGGGGGCCGAAGGCCCAAATCCTACAATGAGCAGTTCTTC
13,TRBV5-5,TRBJ1-4,.,.,CASSLSGNEKLFF,TGTGCCAGCAGCTTGTCGGGTAATGAAAAACTGTTTTTT
14,TRBV13,TRBJ1-5,.,.,CASSLQGSNQPQHF,TGTGCCAGCAGCTTACAGGGGAGCAATCAGCCCCAGCATTTT
13,TRBV25-1,TRBJ1-2,.,TRBD1,CASSGRTGQGYTF,TGTGCCAGCAGTGGAAGGACAGGGCAGGGCTACACCTTC
14,TRBV28,TRBJ2-7,.,TRBD1,CASSLPGTGGEQYF,TGTGCCAGCAGTTTGCCCGGGACAGGGGGCGAGCAGTACTTC
15,TRBV5-1,TRBJ2-7,.,TRBD2,CASSLERGSSYEQYF,TGCGCCAGCAGCTTGGAGCGGGGAAGCTCCTACGAGCAGTACTTC
13,TRBV19,TRBJ2-7,.,TRBD1,CASRGGRGYEQYF,TGTGCCAGCCGAGGGGGCCGGGGCTACGAGCAGTACTTC
15,TRBV9,TRBJ1-4,.,TRBD1,CASSVRTGADEKLFF,TGTGCCAGCAGCGTCCGGACAGGGGCGGACGAAAAACTGTTTTTT
13,TRBV5-1,TRBJ2-5,.,.,CASSSGGGETQYF,TGCGCCAGCAGCTCGGGGGGCGGAGAGACCCAGTACTTC
12,TRBV2,TRBJ2-3,once,TRBD2,CASTGEGNTQYF,TGTGCCAGCACGGGGGAGGGTAATACGCAGTATTTT
14,TRBV14,TRBJ2-7,few,.,CASSQDYQPSEQYF,TGTGCCAGCAGCCAAGACTACCAACCTAGCGAGCAGTACTTC
14,TRBV29-1,TRBJ2-5,.,.,CSVPFIGQSETQYF,TGCAGCGTCCCTTTTATCGGACAAAGTGAGACCCAGTACTTC
14,TRBV6-5,TRBJ2-7,.,TRBD1,CASLRGQRRYEQYF,TGTGCCAGCCTCAGGGGACAGCGGAGGTACGAGCAGTACTTC
14,TRBV9,TRBJ1-2,once,TRBD1,CASSRTGGNYGYTF,TGTGCCAGCAGCCGGACAGGGGGCAACTATGGCTACACCTTC
12,TRBV3-1/TRBV3-2,TRBJ2-4,once,.,CASSHQGNIQYF,TGTGCCAGCAGCCACCAGGGGAACATTCAGTACTTC
13,TRBV6-2/TRBV6-3,TRBJ1-5,.,.,CASSYPQNQPQHF,TGTGCCAGCAGTTACCCCCAGAATCAGCCCCAGCATTTT
13,TRBV12-3/TRBV12-4,TRBJ1-4,.,.,CASSLGLSEKLFF,TGTGCCAGCAGTTTGGGACTGAGTGAAAAACTGTTTTTT
14,TRBV4-1,TRBJ2-7,once,.,CASSQQGSSYEQYF,TGCGCCAGCAGCCAACAGGGGAGCTCCTACGAGCAGTACTTC
16,TRBV6-5,TRBJ1-6,.,.,CASSYDSNSYNSPLHF,TGTGCCAGCAGTTACGACAGCAACTCCTATAATTCACCCCTCCACTTT